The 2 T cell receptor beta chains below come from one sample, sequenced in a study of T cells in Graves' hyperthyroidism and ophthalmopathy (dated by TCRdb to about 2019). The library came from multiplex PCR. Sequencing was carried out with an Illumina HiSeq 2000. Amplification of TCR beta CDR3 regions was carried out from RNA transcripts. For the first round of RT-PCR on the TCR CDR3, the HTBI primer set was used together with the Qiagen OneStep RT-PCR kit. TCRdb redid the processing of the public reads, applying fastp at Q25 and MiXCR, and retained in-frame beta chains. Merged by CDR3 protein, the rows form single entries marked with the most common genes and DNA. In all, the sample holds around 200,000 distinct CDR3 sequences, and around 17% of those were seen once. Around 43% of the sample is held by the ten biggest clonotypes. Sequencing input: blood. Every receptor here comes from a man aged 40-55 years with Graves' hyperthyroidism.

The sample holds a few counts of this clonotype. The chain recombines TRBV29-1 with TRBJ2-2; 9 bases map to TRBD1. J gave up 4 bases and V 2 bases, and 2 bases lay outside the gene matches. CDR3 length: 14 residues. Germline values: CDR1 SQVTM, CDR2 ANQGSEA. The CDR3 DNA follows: TGCAGCGTTGAAAGGACAGGGGCCACCGGGGAGCTGTTTTTT. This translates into CSVERTGATGELFF.

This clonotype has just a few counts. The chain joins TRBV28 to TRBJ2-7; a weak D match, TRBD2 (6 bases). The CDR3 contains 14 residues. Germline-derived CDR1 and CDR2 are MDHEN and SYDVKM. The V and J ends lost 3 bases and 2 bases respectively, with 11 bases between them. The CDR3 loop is CASSFGRGPYEQYF. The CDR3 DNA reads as TGTGCCAGCAGTTTCGGGCGGGGTCCCTACGAGCAGTACTTC.